This T cell receptor beta chain originates from a study of cytomegalovirus exposure and HLA in healthy donors. Whereas donors were nominally healthy upon sampling, unrecorded immune exposures were probable. The PCR used 60 Vbeta and 13 Jbeta primers. TCRdb's table, derived via immunoSEQ multiplex PCR, lists solely in-frame clones and lacks some. The sample records fewer than 150,000 clones, around 77% being singletons. The CDR3 totals 18 residues. In germline, CDR1 is SGHNT, CDR2 YYREEE (reference sequence). V was pared by 4 bases and J by 0 bases, with 20 bases between. In regard to this clone: The antigen is undetermined.

Findings and caveats of the study: TRBV6-2, TRBV6-3 and some other V segments were unresolvable in 87-base-pair reads. Later on, an analysis tied 15,000 or so TCR beta sequences to HLA alleles at 0.05 false discovery rate.

The origin of this receptor is a middle-aged man in good health and CMV-seronegative. The rearrangement uses TRBV5-4 and TRBJ2-4; D may be TRBD1 (6 bases). The sample taken for sequencing was PBMCs. The CDR3 protein is CASSESGTTIVAKNIQYF. CDR3 in DNA: TGTGCCAGCAGCGAATCCGGGACAACAATAGTAGCCAAAAACATTCAGTACTTC.